This T cell receptor (beta chain) stems from a study of graft-versus-host responses after intestinal transplantation (dated by TCRdb to about 2021). With regard to the full study: The transplants that recipients received were multivisceral, liver-intestinal, or isolated intestinal. All recipients received anti-thymocyte globulin induction followed by maintenance tacrolimus and steroids for around 3 years. Bulk TCR-beta CDR3 sequencing was used to track graft-versus-host and host-versus-graft alloreactive T cell clones in the graft, circulation and bone marrow after intestinal transplantation. Alloreactive clones were identified by sequencing pre-transplant mixed lymphocyte reaction products and comparing these products with unstimulated pre-transplant donor and recipient T cells. A cohort of fewer than 25 intestinal transplant recipients, including one retransplant, was enrolled, and a few patients lacking pretransplant specimens were excluded. A peak of at least 4% donor T cells among recipient peripheral blood mononuclear cells was the definition used for donor T cell macrochimerism. Samples from a few later patients were sequenced in-house on an Illumina MiSeq with MiXCR processing rather than by the commercial service.

On the study overall, not on this receptor specifically: High GvH to HvG T cell clonal ratios were observed in the allografts of patients with donor T cell macrochimerism. The relatively low number and heterogeneity of intestinal transplant patients limited the conclusions. Early after transplant, declines in HvG clones were associated with peak levels of circulating GvH clones. GvH clones were detected in recipient bone marrow, and some of these GvH clones were observed earlier in ileal mucosa or blood, consistent with an intestinal mucosal origin.

A word on this clone: The specificity of this receptor is unknown. One base away there is no much larger clone; base qualities are not given.

V has 2 bases trimmed and J has 7 bases trimmed; junction bases matching no gene number 5. Taken from the germline V gene (reference sequence), the CDR1 and CDR2 loops are SGHNT and YYREEE. The cysteine opens and the phenylalanine closes a CDR3 of 13 amino acids. Left in the record is the CDR3 DNA by itself, 39 bases read in frame from the first base. Library preparation employed the immunoSEQ multiplex PCR assay. For most patients, genomic DNA was subjected to high-throughput TCR-beta CDR3 sequencing by Adaptive Biotechnologies. Under the source paper's analysis protocol: Adaptive's ImmunoSEQ software was the source of the TCR sequencing data for over 15 patients, while a few other patients were processed with MiXCR and VDJtools. Because the origin of CDR3 nucleotide sequences shared between donor and recipient could not be assigned, those sequences were removed. To be classed as alloreactive, a clone needed at least 2-fold expansion over unstimulated cells and a minimum CFSE-low frequency of 0.002% (template counts) or 0.001% (read counts). A clone was considered mappable if detected in the sequenced pre-transplant spleen, lymph node, or MLR CFSE-low populations of the donor or recipient. Cumulative frequency of alloreactive clones was calculated as a percentage of all sequences weighted by copy number. Entries here come from immuneACCESS through TCRdb and include only in-frame sequences with V and J called. Some clones fail to appear in such tables; in the studies checked, an unresolved V gene covers under half of the shortfall, and the cause of the remainder is unknown. V and J calls and clone size are given by that table; D and trimming were obtained from the DNA. The sample data list some 25,000 clones, and around 94% of these were observed just once. Nearly 0.85% of the sample is in the top ten clones.

In the first month after transplant, blood samples were collected up to 4 times, and after that at least monthly when available. The chain couples TRBV5-4 to TRBJ2-7, and 8 junctional nucleotides match TRBD1. The sample was PBMCs, taken approximately 30 days after intestinal transplant. The clonotype was recovered from a human patient who received an intestinal transplant, so some T cells may come from the graft donor. The nucleotide sequence reads as follows: TGTGCCAGCAGCTTCGCAACAGGGGGAGAGCAGTACTTC. This is translated as CASSFATGGEQYF.